A selection of T cell receptor beta chains follows, all from one sample in a study of CXCR3-negative and CXCR3-positive naive CD8 T cells. TCRdb re-called the 5' RACE reads and gives one entry per CDR3 protein, without DNA. The sample has around 57,000 distinct CDR3 sequences; the top ten hold 20% to 30%. Sequencing was performed on memory CD8+ T cells from blood. These TCRs come from a human donor in good health. Some clones in this sample may be carry-over from other donors' samples. Both conserved end residues are part of each CDR3. Clone size is shown for a subset of rows, as once, few, many or a class of expanded clone.

J gene	V gene	clone size	CDR3 protein
TRBJ1-1	TRBV30	.	CAWSLTGPNTEAFF
TRBJ2-7	TRBV29-1	.	CSVEQEVSYEQYF
TRBJ1-1	TRBV13	.	CASSFGGGGTEAFF
TRBJ2-7	TRBV12-3/TRBV12-4	medium-sized	CASSLSREIYEQYF
TRBJ2-7	TRBV28	.	CASSAPRDTPYEQYF
TRBJ2-5	TRBV29-1	.	CSPATGFQETQYF
TRBJ2-1	TRBV7-9	.	CASSPRDINEQFF
TRBJ2-7	TRBV7-2	.	CASSKTDSYEQYF
TRBJ1-5	TRBV6-2/TRBV6-3	medium-sized	CAATTENQPQHF
TRBJ2-1	TRBV7-6	.	CASRLDRPCCYNEQFF
TRBJ2-7	TRBV5-1	.	CASSSHGPFSYEQYF
TRBJ2-7	TRBV12-3/TRBV12-4	.	CASSPQRYEQYF
TRBJ2-5	TRBV28	.	CASSSSLGQETQYF
TRBJ2-5	TRBV9	.	CASSLQFGLAGVETQYF
TRBJ1-5	TRBV12-3/TRBV12-4	.	CASSLAGEEPQHF
TRBJ1-4	TRBV28	.	CASSRPDSNEKLFF
TRBJ2-3	TRBV29-1	.	CSVEDPQTTLKKPTDTQYF
TRBJ1-2	TRBV4-3	.	CASSQDLGSRTGGYTF
TRBJ1-4	TRBV7-9	.	CASSSGTGNEKLFF
TRBJ2-7	TRBV7-2	.	CASSFGQGMIYEQYF
TRBJ1-2	TRBV20-1	large	CSARPLTGINYGYTF
TRBJ1-1	TRBV20-1	.	CSARSGARDTEAFF
TRBJ2-5	TRBV13	.	CASSRGLAGFTQETQYF
TRBJ2-7	TRBV20-1	.	CSARDQGGISYEQYF
TRBJ1-1	TRBV4-2	.	CASSQVFPEGTEAFF
TRBJ2-1	TRBV6-2/TRBV6-3	.	CASRPIADINEQFF
TRBJ2-2	TRBV12-3/TRBV12-4	.	CASTLTALTGELFF
TRBJ1-5	TRBV4-2	.	CASSQATGGSQPQHF
TRBJ2-7	TRBV5-1	.	CASSLPGDEQYF
TRBJ2-5	TRBV12-3/TRBV12-4	.	CASSRSGTDQETQYF
TRBJ1-2	TRBV4-3	.	CASSQDHYGQGDGYTF
TRBJ1-3	TRBV4-1	.	CASSQDAGQGLGNTIYF
TRBJ2-7	TRBV2	.	CASSEYTGEYEQYF
TRBJ1-4	TRBV28	.	CASSQTPGQINEKLFF
TRBJ2-1	TRBV4-1	.	CASSQARTSQYEQFF
TRBJ2-1	TRBV5-1	.	CASSPGTAFKEQFF
TRBJ2-3	TRBV5-1	.	CASSRDFSTDTQYF
TRBJ2-3	TRBV6-6	.	CASSLGGSGDTQYF
TRBJ2-3	TRBV6-4	.	CASSGTSGTDTQYF
TRBJ2-1	TRBV10-2	.	CASSPVSLAPYNEQFF
TRBJ2-7	TRBV27	.	CASSSGLPLEQYF
TRBJ2-7	TRBV7-2	.	CASSYGTAYEQYF
TRBJ2-3	TRBV9	.	CASSEGGASTDTQYF
TRBJ2-7	TRBV7-9	.	CASSSRSTYEQYF
TRBJ1-1	TRBV18	.	CASSPGALAEAFF